This T cell receptor beta chain emerged from a study of a mutant IDH1 vaccine in newly diagnosed glioma. TCRdb's table, derived via immunoSEQ multiplex PCR, lists solely in-frame clones and lacks some. The data hold around 57,000 clones, with around 80% observed a single time. The CDR3 totals 15 residues. After removal of 3 bases from V and 1 base from J, the junction contained 4 bases not matched to a gene. Germline V gene data show CDR1 as SGHRS and CDR2 as YFSETQ. This clone appeared a single time. Its specificity is not known. The time point denotes: week 35, safety follow-up. With topical imiquimod, each dose of the vaccine consisted of 300 ug of mutant IDH1 20-mer peptide.

The specimen was PBMCs, collected from a glioma patient whose treatment included an IDH1 peptide vaccine. This clonotype was obtained from a young man with glioma. The chain carries TRBV5-1 and TRBJ2-3; 8 bases agree with TRBD2. The CDR3 here is CASSYSGGGTDTQYF. CDR3 DNA sequence: TGCGCCAGCAGCTACTCCGGGGGGGGCACAGATACGCAGTATTTT.